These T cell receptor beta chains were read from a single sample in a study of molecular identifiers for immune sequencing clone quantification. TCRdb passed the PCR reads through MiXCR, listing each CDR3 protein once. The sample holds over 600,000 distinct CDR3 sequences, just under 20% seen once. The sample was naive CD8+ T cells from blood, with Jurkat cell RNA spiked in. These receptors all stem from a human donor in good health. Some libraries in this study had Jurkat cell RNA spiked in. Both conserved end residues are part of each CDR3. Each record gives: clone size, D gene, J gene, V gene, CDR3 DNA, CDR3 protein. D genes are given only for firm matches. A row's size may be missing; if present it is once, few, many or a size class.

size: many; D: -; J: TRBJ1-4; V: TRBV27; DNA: TGTGCCAGCAGTTTTAGTAGTGACAATGAAAAACTGTTTTTT; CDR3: CASSFSSDNEKLFF
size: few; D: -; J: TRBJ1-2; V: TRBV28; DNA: TGTGCCAGCAGTTTAGGAGGGTTCCAGGGCTACACCTTC; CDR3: CASSLGGFQGYTF
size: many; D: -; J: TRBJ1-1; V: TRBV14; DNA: TGTGCCAGCAGCCAGGGGAAGAACACTGAAGCTTTCTTT; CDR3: CASSQGKNTEAFF
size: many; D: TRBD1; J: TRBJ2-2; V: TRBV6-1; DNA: TGTGCCAGCAGGAGACCCGGGACAGGGAACACCGGGGAGCTGTTTTTT; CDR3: CASRRPGTGNTGELFF
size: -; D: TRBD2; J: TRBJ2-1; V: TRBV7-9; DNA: TGTGCCAGCAGCTTAGATAGCGGGAGTCCCAATGAGCAGTTCTTC; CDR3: CASSLDSGSPNEQFF
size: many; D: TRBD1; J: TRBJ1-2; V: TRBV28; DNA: TGTGCCACACGGAAAAGACAGGGGAGCTATGGCTACACCTTC; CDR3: CATRKRQGSYGYTF
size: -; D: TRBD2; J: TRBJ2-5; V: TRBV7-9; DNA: TGTGCCAGCAGAAATAGCGGGAGTGTTTTGGAGACCCAGTACTTC; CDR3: CASRNSGSVLETQYF
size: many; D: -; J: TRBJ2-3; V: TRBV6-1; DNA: TGTGCCAGCAGAGGCGTGAGGGGCGGAGGAACAGATACGCAGTATTTT; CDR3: CASRGVRGGGTDTQYF
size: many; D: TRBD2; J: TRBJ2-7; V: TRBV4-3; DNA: TGCGCCAGCAGCCAAGCCCGGACTAGCGGGGAGCTCGCCTACGAGCAGTACTTC; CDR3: CASSQARTSGELAYEQYF
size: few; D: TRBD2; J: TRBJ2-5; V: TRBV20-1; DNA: TGCAGTGCCCGTCGGAGTGGACTAGCGGGACTATCTAAAGAGACCCAGTACTTC; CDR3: CSARRSGLAGLSKETQYF
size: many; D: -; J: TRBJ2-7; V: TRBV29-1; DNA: TGCAGCGTTGACAGCAGGAACGAGCAGTACTTC; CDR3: CSVDSRNEQYF
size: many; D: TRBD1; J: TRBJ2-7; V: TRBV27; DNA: TGTGCCAGCAGCGCCGGGACAGGGGAGTGGGAGCAGTACTTC; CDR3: CASSAGTGEWEQYF
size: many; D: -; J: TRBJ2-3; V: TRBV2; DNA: TGTGCCAGCAGTGAAGCAAAGCTGCCCAGAGATACGCAGTATTTT; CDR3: CASSEAKLPRDTQYF
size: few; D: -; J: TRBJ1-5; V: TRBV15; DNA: TGTGCCACCAGCAGAGAAAGGGAAAATCAGCCCCAGCATTTT; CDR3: CATSRERENQPQHF
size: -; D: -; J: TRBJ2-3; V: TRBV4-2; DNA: TGTGCCAGCTGCTCCGTGGGTCTGGGGGATACGCAGTATTTT; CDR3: CASCSVGLGDTQYF
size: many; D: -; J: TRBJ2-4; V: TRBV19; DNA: TGTGCCAGTAGTATAGGACCGACTGGAAACATTCAGTACTTC; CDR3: CASSIGPTGNIQYF
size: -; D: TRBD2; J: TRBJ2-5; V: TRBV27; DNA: TGTGCCAGCAGTTTGAGACTAGCGGAGAGGAAGACCCAGTACTTC; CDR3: CASSLRLAERKTQYF
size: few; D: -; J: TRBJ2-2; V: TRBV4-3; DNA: TGCGCCAGCAGCCAAGATAATGGCAGACCGAACACCGGGGAGCTGTTTTTT; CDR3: CASSQDNGRPNTGELFF
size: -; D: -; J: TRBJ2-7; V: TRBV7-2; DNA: TGTGCCAGCAGCTTAGGACGCCCCTACTTGGAGCAGTACTTC; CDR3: CASSLGRPYLEQYF
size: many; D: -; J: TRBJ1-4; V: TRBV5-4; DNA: TGTGCCAGCAGCTTTTATCTGGAGGATGAAAAACTGTTTTTT; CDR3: CASSFYLEDEKLFF
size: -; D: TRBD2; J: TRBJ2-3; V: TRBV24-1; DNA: TGTGCCACCAGTGACCAACTCGAGAGGAGGGGAGGGACAGATACGCAGTATTTT; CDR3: CATSDQLERRGGTDTQYF
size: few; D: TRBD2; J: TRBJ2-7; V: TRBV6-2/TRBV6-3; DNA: TGTGCCAGCACCCACAGCGGGAGGGCCTATTCCTACGAGCAGTACTTC; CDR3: CASTHSGRAYSYEQYF
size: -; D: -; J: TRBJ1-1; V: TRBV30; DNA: TGTGCCTGGAGTCAGACAAGGCCGATCACTGAAGCTTTCTTT; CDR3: CAWSQTRPITEAFF
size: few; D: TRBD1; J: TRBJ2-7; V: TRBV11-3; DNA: TGTGCCAGCAGCATTAGGGACAGGGGAAGACCCTACGAGCAGTACTTC; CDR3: CASSIRDRGRPYEQYF
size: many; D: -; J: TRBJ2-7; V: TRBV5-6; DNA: TGTGCCAGCAGCCTAATGGACAGCTACGAGCAGTACTTC; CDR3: CASSLMDSYEQYF
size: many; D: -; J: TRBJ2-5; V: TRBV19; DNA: TGTGCCAGTATGCGGGGCCACCAAGAGACCCAGTACTTC; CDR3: CASMRGHQETQYF
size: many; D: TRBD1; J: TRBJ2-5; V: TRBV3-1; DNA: TGTGCCAGCAGCCAAATGACAGGACAGGACCAAGAGACCCAGTACTTC; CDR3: CASSQMTGQDQETQYF
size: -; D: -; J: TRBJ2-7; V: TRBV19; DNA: TGTGCCAGTTCACCGGGACCCAAGTACGAGCAGTACTTC; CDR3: CASSPGPKYEQYF
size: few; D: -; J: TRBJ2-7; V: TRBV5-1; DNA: TGCGCCAGCAGCCCCGCTGCGGGTAGCGGAGACTACGAGCAGTACTTC; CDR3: CASSPAAGSGDYEQYF
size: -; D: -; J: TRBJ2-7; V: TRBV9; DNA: TGTGCCAGCAGCTTCTTCGCCCCGGAAGAGCAGTACTTC; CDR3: CASSFFAPEEQYF
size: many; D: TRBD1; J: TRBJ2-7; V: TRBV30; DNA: TGTGCCTGGGCCCTGGGACAGGGGTTGTCCTACGAGCAGTACTTC; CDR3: CAWALGQGLSYEQYF
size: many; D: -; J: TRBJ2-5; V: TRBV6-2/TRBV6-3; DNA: TGTGCCAGCAGTTACTCGAACCTCCAAGAGACCCAGTACTTC; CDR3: CASSYSNLQETQYF
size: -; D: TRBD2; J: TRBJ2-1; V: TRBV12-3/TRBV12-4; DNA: TGTGCCAGCAGTTCTGAACCGGGACTAGCCACCTACAATGAGCAGTTCTTC; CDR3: CASSSEPGLATYNEQFF
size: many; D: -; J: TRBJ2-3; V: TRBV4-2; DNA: TGTGCCAGCAGTTACACGGGCAGCGGGAGCACAGATACGCAGTATTTT; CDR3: CASSYTGSGSTDTQYF
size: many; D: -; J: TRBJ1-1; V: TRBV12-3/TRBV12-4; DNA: TGTGCCAGCAGTTTAGATGGGTTAAGGGGAAACACTGAAGCTTTCTTT; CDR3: CASSLDGLRGNTEAFF
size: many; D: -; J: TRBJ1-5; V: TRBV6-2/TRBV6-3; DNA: TGTGCCAGCAGCCGGACCTTTAGCAATCAGCCCCAGCATTTT; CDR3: CASSRTFSNQPQHF
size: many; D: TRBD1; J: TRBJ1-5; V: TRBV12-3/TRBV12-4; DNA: TGTGCCAGCACCCGGACAGGGACGGACCAGCCCCAGCATTTT; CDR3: CASTRTGTDQPQHF
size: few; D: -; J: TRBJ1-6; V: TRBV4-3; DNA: TGCGCCAGCAGCCAAGATTGGCCGGCAAATTCACCCCTCCACTTT; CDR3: CASSQDWPANSPLHF
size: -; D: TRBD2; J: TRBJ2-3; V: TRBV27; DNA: TGTGCCAGCAGTTTATCGCAGCGGGGCTACACAGATACGCGGTATTTT; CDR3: CASSLSQRGYTDTRYF
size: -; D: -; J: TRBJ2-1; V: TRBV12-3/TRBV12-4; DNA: TGTGCCATCCGACCCTCAGGGTTGTGGCACAATGAGCAGTTCTTC; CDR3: CAIRPSGLWHNEQFF
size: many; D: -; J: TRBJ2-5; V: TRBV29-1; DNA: TGCAGCGTCCCCGGGACTTTACAAGAGACCCAGTACTTC; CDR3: CSVPGTLQETQYF
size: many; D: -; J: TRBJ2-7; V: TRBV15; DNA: TGTGCCACCAGCGAAACCGGACCCTACGAGCAGTACTTC; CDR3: CATSETGPYEQYF